This record covers a single TCR beta chain. These data belong to a study of response to subunit inactivated influenza vaccine. J gave up 0 bases and V 8 bases, and 5 bases lay outside the gene matches. CDR1 LGHNA and CDR2 YSLEER come from the germline V gene. The CDR3 loop spans 15 amino acids. A single record per CDR3 protein comes from TCRdb applying MiXCR to the RT-PCR reads. The sample includes about 570,000 distinct CDR3 sequences, about 11% of them seen just once. The sample was also linked to a second study, of T cells expressing NK-cell markers. Turning to that study: In generating TCR beta cDNA, 5'RACE template switching with UMIs was used.

The sequencing here drew on PBMCs from blood, taken on the day of vaccination. The chain employs TRBV4-3 and TRBJ2-2; 8 nucleotides agree with TRBD2. The receptor comes from a man aged 45-65 years who received an inactivated influenza vaccine. As DNA, the CDR3 is TGCGCCAGCGGAATTAGCGGGACGAACACCGGGGAGCTGTTTTTT. Residues: CASGISGTNTGELFF.